These 23 T cell receptor beta chains originate from one sample sequenced in a study of blood T cell repertoires in COVID-19. Method: immunoSEQ multiplex PCR; TCRdb's copy keeps in-frame clones and lacks some. Seen here are roughly 300,000 clones, about 90% observed once, and the top ten hold approximately 0.93%. Sample: PBMCs or T cells enriched from blood (not recorded which). Source of these receptors: a woman in her twenties or thirties who had recovered from COVID-19.

The chain recombines TRBV5-4 with TRBJ1-2; D remains unclear. The CDR3 loop spans 15 amino acids. Trimming removed 0 bases at V and 3 bases at J, with 12 bases between. Germline V gene lookup returns CDR1 SGHNT and CDR2 YYREEE (reference sequence). CDR3 protein: CASSLGVRQDYGYTF. The CDR3 coding sequence is TGTGCCAGCAGCTTGGGGGTCCGACAAGACTATGGCTACACCTTC.

The rearrangement links TRBV6-5 to TRBJ2-1; maybe TRBD2 (6 bases). CDR3 size: 13 residues. Trimming took 7 bases from V and 7 from J, leaving 14 bases between them. The germline gives CDR1 MNHEY, CDR2 SVGAGI. The CDR3 protein is CASNWFGGNEQFF. The CDR3 DNA reads as TGTGCCAGCAACTGGTTTGGGGGGAATGAGCAGTTCTTC.

The genes are TRBV28 and TRBJ2-4; weak D call: TRBD2 (6 bases). Deletions cut 4 bases from V and 2 bases from J, with 9 bases between. CDR1 and CDR2 from the germline V gene are MDHEN and SYDVKM. This CDR3 spans 14 amino acids. The CDR3 DNA sequence: TGTGCCAGCAGTTACCGGGGGACCAAAAACATTCAGTACTTC. It yields the protein CASSYRGTKNIQYF.

This chain links TRBV7-9 with TRBJ2-1; TRBD1 matches 9 bases. CDR3 length: 16 amino acids. Germline CDR1 reads SEHNR; CDR2 reads FQNEAQ (reference sequence). The J segment lost 8 bases and the V segment lost 4 bases, leaving 12 bases of the junction unmatched. The CDR3 spells CASSSIVGQGTDEQFF. CDR3 bases: TGTGCCAGCAGCTCGATCGTAGGACAGGGGACGGATGAGCAGTTCTTC.

The chain joins TRBV5-1 to TRBJ2-3; D possibly corresponds to TRBD1 (6 bases). The V end lost 4 bases, the J end lost 3 bases, and 12 bases lay between the germline ends. This CDR3 comprises 14 residues. CDR1 is SGHRS, CDR2 YFSETQ, per germline. This CDR3 is CASSPGVGTDTQYF. Written as DNA, the CDR3 is TGCGCCAGCAGCCCAGGGGTGGGTACAGATACGCAGTATTTT.

This clone has just one count. The chain joins TRBV3-1 (or the pseudogene TRBV3-2) to TRBJ2-5, with a weak D call TRBD1 (6 bases). Germline V gene lookup returns CDR1 LGHDT and CDR2 YNNKEL (reference sequence). V was trimmed by 4 bases and J by 4 bases, leaving 13 bases between them. This CDR3 contains 14 residues. CDR3 DNA: TGTGCCAGCAGCCCAGGGGATTTTGGAGAGACCCAGTACTTC. Its translation: CASSPGDFGETQYF.

This chain uses TRBV19 with TRBJ1-1; a possible D gene is TRBD1 (5 bases). The length of the CDR3 is 15 residues. Trimming removed 10 bases at V and 1 base at J, with 19 bases between. Germline CDR1 LNHDA, CDR2 SQIVND (reference sequence). The chain's CDR3 is CAIKTAGLPNTEAFF. DNA of the CDR3: TGTGCCATCAAGACAGCCGGATTACCGAACACTGAAGCTTTCTTT. Full variable domain (rest looked up from reference TRBV19 and TRBJ1-1): DGGITQSPKYLFRKEGQNVTLSCEQNLNHDAMYWYRQDPGQGLRLIYYSQIVNDFQKGDIAEGYSVSREKKESFPLTVTSAQKNPTAFYLCAIKTAGLPNTEAFFGQGTRLTVV.

The chain has TRBV5-8 and TRBJ1-3; D is unclear. The V gene lost 4 bases and the J gene lost 0 bases, with 17 bases spanning the gap. The CDR3 contains 17 residues. Germline lookup yields CDR1 SGHTS and CDR2 YDEGEE. CDR3 region: CASSRSGVPSSGNTIYF. The CDR3 DNA reads as TGTGCCAGCAGCCGCTCCGGGGTCCCTAGCTCTGGAAACACCATATATTTT.

This chain links TRBV28 with TRBJ1-1, with unresolved D. From germline, CDR1 is MDHEN and CDR2 SYDVKM. V lost 3 bases and J lost 1, with 3 bases in between. The CDR3 spans 12 residues. The CDR3 region has the DNA TGTGCCAGCAGTTTCCAGAACACTGAAGCTTTCTTT. This sequence encodes CASSFQNTEAFF.

This rearrangement joins TRBV11-2 to TRBJ2-5; TRBD2 matches at 8 bases. V trimming: 4 bases; J trimming: 2 bases; junction bases outside the gene matches: 9. CDR1 SGHAT and CDR2 FQNNGV come from the germline V gene. The length of the CDR3 is 16 residues. The CDR3 coding sequence is TGTGCCAGCAGCTCGCGGAGAACTAGCGGTCAAGAGACCCAGTACTTC. Translated, it gives CASSSRRTSGQETQYF.

The rearrangement links TRBV19 to TRBJ2-6; a possible D gene is TRBD1 (6 bases). The CDR3 contains 16 residues. Trimming left V 4 bases short and J 0 bases short, with 10 bases between. CDR1 LNHDA and CDR2 SQIVND come from the germline V gene (reference sequence). CDR3 in DNA: TGTGCCAGTAGTACTAACAGGGACTCTGGGGCCAACGTCCTGACTTTC. Translating gives CASSTNRDSGANVLTF. The full variable domain, completed using reference TRBV19 and TRBJ2-6, is DGGITQSPKYLFRKEGQNVTLSCEQNLNHDAMYWYRQDPGQGLRLIYYSQIVNDFQKGDIAEGYSVSREKKESFPLTVTSAQKNPTAFYLCASSTNRDSGANVLTFGAGSRLTVL.

This clone was seen a few times. The chain combines TRBV10-2 with TRBJ1-5, with D possibly TRBD1 on 5 matching bases. Germline CDR1 WSHSY, CDR2 SAAADI. V lost 3 bases to trimming and J lost 5 bases, with 11 bases between them. The CDR3 runs 14 residues. The CDR3 is CASSDRQGYQPQHF. CDR3 nucleotides: TGCGCCAGCAGTGATCGGCAGGGCTATCAGCCCCAGCATTTT.

The chain uses TRBV6-6 and TRBJ2-7, with D perhaps matching TRBD2 (6 bases). Germline CDR1 and CDR2: MNHNY and SVGAGI (reference sequence). V lost 0 bases and J 1 base, leaving 10 bases between the germline ends. The CDR3 spans 15 residues. The CDR3, as DNA: TGTGCCAGCAGTTACTCGCCGGGAGCGTCCTACGAGCAGTACTTC. It is translated as CASSYSPGASYEQYF.

There are many counts of this clone. The CDR3 reads CASSAGTSTYEQYF. The CDR3 DNA is TGTGCCAGCAGCGCCGGGACTTCTACGTACGAGCAGTACTTC. The rearrangement joins TRBV9 to TRBJ2-7; perhaps TRBD2 as D (6 bases). The CDR3 has 14 residues. Trimming took 3 bases from V and 4 from J, leaving 14 bases between them. Germline values: CDR1 SGDLS, CDR2 YYNGEE.

This clone appeared a few times. This sequence joins TRBV19 and TRBJ2-1, with 12 nucleotides matching TRBD2. After removal of 3 bases from V and 6 bases from J, the junction contained 6 bases not matched to a gene. This CDR3 has 16 residues. Germline CDR1 is LNHDA and CDR2 is SQIVND (reference sequence). Written as DNA, the CDR3 is TGTGCCAGTAGTATCTCGGTACTAGCGGGGGGCAATGAGCAGTTCTTC. Translation: CASSISVLAGGNEQFF. The full variable domain, in which reference TRBV19 and TRBJ2-1 provide the parts outside the CDR3, is DGGITQSPKYLFRKEGQNVTLSCEQNLNHDAMYWYRQDPGQGLRLIYYSQIVNDFQKGDIAEGYSVSREKKESFPLTVTSAQKNPTAFYLCASSISVLAGGNEQFFGPGTRLTVL.

The rearrangement joins TRBV15 to TRBJ1-3, with 7 positions matching TRBD1. Trimming at V came to 2 bases and at J to 3 bases, leaving 4 bases not matched to a gene. The CDR3 is made up of 15 amino acids. Germline V gene lookup returns CDR1 LNHNV and CDR2 YYDKDF (reference sequence). The CDR3 reads CATSRTTGVGNTIYF. DNA of the CDR3: TGTGCCACCAGCAGAACTACAGGGGTTGGAAACACCATATATTTT. The whole variable domain, remainder taken from reference TRBV15 and TRBJ1-3, is DAMVIQNPRYQVTQFGKPVTLSCSQTLNHNVMYWYQQKSSQAPKLLFHYYDKDFNNEADTPDNFQSRRPNTSFCFLDIRSPGLGDTAMYLCATSRTTGVGNTIYFGEGSWLTVV.

In this sample, this clone turned up a few times. The genes are TRBV2 and TRBJ2-7; D possibly corresponds to TRBD1 (5 bases). The CDR3 sequence is 11 residues long. Trimming shortened V by 8 bases and J by 3 bases, and 8 bases separated the two germline ends. In germline, CDR1 is SNHLY, CDR2 FYNNEI. In DNA form, the CDR3 reads TGTGCCAGCTCTCAGGGCTACGAGCAGTACTTC. Translated, it gives CASSQGYEQYF.

This clone was recorded once. CDR3 DNA: TGTGCCTGGAGTGCAGGGAACTCCTACGAGCAGTACTTC. Amino acids: CAWSAGNSYEQYF. The V call is TRBV30, the J call TRBJ2-7; D perhaps matches TRBD1 (5 bases). V was shortened by 1 base and J by 0 bases, with 7 bases between the two germline ends. The length of the CDR3 is 13 residues. CDR1 and CDR2 (germline): GTSNPN, SVGIG (reference sequence).

CDR3 amino acids: CASSSYSGGLYNEQFF. For the CDR3, the DNA is TGTGCCAGCAGCTCTTATAGCGGGGGGCTTTACAATGAGCAGTTCTTC. V usage is TRBV7-8 and J usage is TRBJ2-1, with 10 positions matching TRBD2. Germline V gives CDR1 SGHVS, CDR2 FQNEAQ. The V segment lost 4 bases and the J segment 4 bases; nucleotides outside the gene matches: 7. The CDR3 is 16 residues long.

J is TRBJ2-7 and V is TRBV7-8; maybe TRBD2 (5 bases). With 1 base removed from V and 3 bases from J, the gap between germline ends came to 16 bases. CDR3 length: 16 residues. Germline loops: CDR1 SGHVS, CDR2 FQNEAQ. CDR3 DNA: TGTGCCAGCAGCTTAGAGCCCGTCGGGGTGTACTACGAGCAGTACTTC. Translation gives CASSLEPVGVYYEQYF.

The V gene is TRBV20-1, the J gene TRBJ2-1; TRBD2 matches at 8 bases. The J segment lost 6 bases and the V segment lost 3 bases, leaving 13 bases of the junction unmatched. The CDR3 has 16 residues. CDR1 is DFQATT, CDR2 SNEGSKA, per germline (reference sequence). The CDR3 sequence: CSASRRGGTGGNEQFF. The CDR3 coding sequence is TGCAGTGCTAGTAGACGCGGGGGGACGGGAGGCAATGAGCAGTTCTTC.

This chain connects TRBV7-2 to TRBJ2-5; 14 positions match TRBD2. The germline V gene encodes CDR1 SGHTA and CDR2 FQGNSA. The CDR3 is made up of 17 amino acids. The V gene end was trimmed by 1 base and the J gene end by 1 base; junction bases not matched to a gene: 2. This CDR3 is CASSLVGLAGGQETQYF. In DNA, the CDR3 is TGTGCCAGCAGCTTAGTAGGACTAGCGGGGGGCCAAGAGACCCAGTACTTC.

The rearrangement uses TRBV28 and TRBJ1-4; 8 positions agree with TRBD1. Per germline, CDR1 MDHEN and CDR2 SYDVKM. CDR3 length: 15 residues. Trimming at V came to 6 bases and at J to 5 bases, leaving 8 bases not matched to a gene. CDR3 coding DNA: TGTGCCAGCAGCCGGACAGGGCGGCGAAATGAAAAACTGTTTTTT. As protein: CASSRTGRRNEKLFF. Variable domain in full (rest from reference TRBV28 and TRBJ1-4): DVKVTQSSRYLVKRTGEKVFLECVQDMDHENMFWYRQDPGLGLRLIYFSYDVKMKEKGDIPEGYSVSREKKERFSLILESASTNQTSMYLCASSRTGRRNEKLFFGSGTQLSVL.